The clone carrying this TCR beta chain rates as medium-sized (0.01 to 0.1%). Its antigen is not identified. TCR beta cDNA was made from 500 ng total RNA with a constant-region primer. Three rounds of nested multiplex PCR with slightly modified ARM-PCR produced TCR beta libraries. Running 9 to 10 cycles apiece, the first two PCR rounds relied on TRBV1-TRBV30 forward primers together with a C-beta reverse primer. TCRdb analysed the multiplex PCR reads with MiXCR anew, one entry per CDR3 protein. The table shows roughly 25,000 distinct CDR3 sequences, with 75% to 80% occurring only once. The germline V gene has CDR1 LGHNA and CDR2 YSLEER. The CDR3 has 15 residues. With 2 bases removed from V and 3 bases from J, the gap between germline ends came to 14 bases. The data originate from a study of tumor-infiltrating lymphocytes in primary liver carcinoma. Study results and caveats: Researchers found tumor-adjacent and tumor-blood pairs overlapped less than tumor region pairs. The difference in top-250-clone fraction between tumors and blood was significant, favoring tumors (p = 0.039).

Scientists recovered RNA and DNA together from approximately 20-30 mg of unsorted bulk tissue. J is TRBJ2-7 and V is TRBV4-3; D is tentatively TRBD1 or TRBD2 (5 bases each). The origin of this receptor is a man aged 35-49 years with primary liver carcinoma and hepatitis B virus infection. Sequenced: liver tumor tissue from sampling region 3. Subset defined: tumor region T3, left-lateral pole. The CDR3 DNA follows: TGCGCCAGCAGCCAAAACAGAGGGGTTGGCTACGAGCAGTACTTC. It encodes CASSQNRGVGYEQYF.